This is a list of T cell receptor beta chains from one sample in a study of coeliac disease. The protocol was immunoSEQ multiplex PCR, while the TCRdb copy is restricted to in-frame clones and leaves out a portion. The sample comprises about 2,200 clones, 61% of which are singletons, and about 9.1% rests with the top ten. The sequenced sample was lamina propria lymphocytes from the gut. These receptors were taken from a woman aged 30 to 39 with active celiac disease. Both conserved end residues are trimmed from each CDR3.

v_call: TRBV5-8
cdr3_aa: ASSFGGSFYEQY

v_call: TRBV27
cdr3_aa: ASSLSPREGTEAF

v_call: TRBV5-1
cdr3_aa: ASSPRGQETSYEQY

v_call: TRBV14
cdr3_aa: ASSQVAGANVLA

v_call: TRBV4-1
cdr3_aa: ASSQDRGEPGPPGTQY

v_call: TRBV5-5
cdr3_aa: ASSLLGPRYGYT

v_call: TRBV7-2
cdr3_aa: ASSLFGGQGIGEQY

v_call: TRBV5-1
cdr3_aa: ASSYQPQGARWTEAF

v_call: TRBV5-1
cdr3_aa: ASSLTTGVGYNEQF

v_call: TRBV30
cdr3_aa: AWAPQGYEQY

v_call: TRBV2
cdr3_aa: ASGLAGVTDTQY

v_call: TRBV4-2
cdr3_aa: ASSHEGSNQPQH

v_call: TRBV4-1
cdr3_aa: ASSRIGLAGGVYNEQF

v_call: TRBV9
cdr3_aa: ASSARRGGPLGETQY

v_call: TRBV29-1
cdr3_aa: SVGTRAGIDGYT

v_call: TRBV6-1
cdr3_aa: ASSGQGASYNEQF

v_call: TRBV5-1
cdr3_aa: ASTTWGVPDTDTQY

v_call: TRBV6-5
cdr3_aa: ASSHTGGAYGYT

v_call: TRBV11-2
cdr3_aa: ASSFSGREAYEQY

v_call: TRBV7-9
cdr3_aa: ASSCLEEANEQF

v_call: TRBV27
cdr3_aa: ASSLLLGRATYNEQF

v_call: TRBV19
cdr3_aa: ASSPLRREKLF

v_call: TRBV6-5
cdr3_aa: ASSPGNYNEQF

v_call: TRBV5-1
cdr3_aa: ASSLGTANTEAF

v_call: TRBV27
cdr3_aa: ASSTYNRGPNTGELF

v_call: TRBV6-5
cdr3_aa: ASTPAREAYEQY

v_call: TRBV6-5
cdr3_aa: ASSPNRAHYGYT

v_call: TRBV10-2
cdr3_aa: ASSSTRFSNEQF

v_call: TRBV29-1
cdr3_aa: SVTSNEQF

v_call: TRBV15
cdr3_aa: ATSSFYRAVGTEAF

v_call: TRBV6-6
cdr3_aa: ASSYSSGSYTEAF

v_call: TRBV27
cdr3_aa: ASRRTSGRSYNEQF

v_call: TRBV6-1
cdr3_aa: ASSFAGSGNTIY

v_call: TRBV6-6
cdr3_aa: ASSYVVGVEAF

v_call: TRBV7-9
cdr3_aa: ASSLGGGEWNTEAF

v_call: TRBV25-1
cdr3_aa: ASSDSPGQYNSPLH

v_call: TRBV5-8
cdr3_aa: ASSLSPNGDRGQPQH

v_call: TRBV7-9
cdr3_aa: ASSLPHRVHEQY

v_call: TRBV11-2
cdr3_aa: ASSLTVSSYNEQF

v_call: TRBV4-1
cdr3_aa: ASSQGLRPWSPEH

v_call: TRBV7-9
cdr3_aa: ASSLTGTSRGTQY

v_call: TRBV5-1
cdr3_aa: ASSPRVFNSPLH

v_call: TRBV7-9
cdr3_aa: ASSLRETYEQY

v_call: TRBV29-1
cdr3_aa: SVDYSGETQY

v_call: TRBV7-9
cdr3_aa: ASRDGTRGRTGELF

v_call: TRBV7-9
cdr3_aa: ASSPYPNRGSTGELF